This T cell receptor beta chain was captured by sequencing in a study of blood T cell repertoires in COVID-19. Here immunoSEQ multiplex PCR was the method, and the copy in TCRdb shows in-frame clones only, minus some. The sample carries 150,000 to 190,000 clones, roughly 80% recorded once. The CDR3 sequence is 13 residues long. Germline V gene data show CDR1 as SGHNT and CDR2 as YYREEE (reference sequence). Trimming cost V 9 bases and J 4 bases, with 16 bases left between them. Specimen: peripheral blood. This clonotype originated in a man aged 55 to 70 with acute or convalescent COVID-19. The chain combines TRBV5-4 with TRBJ1-2, with TRBD1 as a possible D gene (6 bases). CDR3 loop: CATLGGASYGYTF. DNA for the CDR3: TGTGCCACCCTAGGGGGGGCGAGCTATGGCTACACCTTC.